Below are 2 T cell receptor beta chains sequenced from a single sample in a study of glioma-infiltrating T cells (dated by TCRdb to 2016 to 2018). TCRdb shows the sequencer as Illumina MiSeq. TCR alpha and beta CDR3 regions were amplified with the iRepertoire nested amplicon-rescue multiplex PCR (arm-PCR) platform from RNA. TCRdb's own reprocessing of the public reads used fastp at Q25 and MiXCR and kept productive beta chains. Every CDR3 protein is listed once, alongside the most common genes and DNA of its rows. The sample data list around 190,000 distinct CDR3 sequences, and around 30% of these were observed just once. Clones ranked in the top ten supply 20% to 25% of the sample. Sequences were obtained from glioma tissue, nonneoplastic brain tissue, or PBMCs (not recorded which). The receptors were gathered from a human donor with low-grade glioma or glioblastoma, undergoing nonglioma brain surgery, or in good health (not recorded which).

V is TRBV14 and J is TRBJ2-1, with 12 bases aligning to TRBD2. The ends lost 5 bases at V and 4 bases at J; junction bases unmatched: 9. Germline CDR1 SGHDN, CDR2 FVKESK. The CDR3 sequence is 17 residues long. CDR3 sequence (DNA): TGTGCCAGCAGCAATCGGACTAGCGGGAAACAATACAATGAGCAGTTCTTC. This sequence encodes CASSNRTSGKQYNEQFF.

The chain combines TRBV7-2 with TRBJ2-7, with 9 bases that match TRBD2. This CDR3 contains 18 residues. Germline CDR1 SGHTA, CDR2 FQGNSA. With V trimmed by 1 base and J by 3 bases, 13 bases remained unmatched. The CDR3 here is CASSLETSGRLLNYEQYF. The CDR3 DNA is TGTGCCAGCAGCTTAGAGACTAGCGGAAGGCTTCTAAACTACGAGCAGTACTTC.